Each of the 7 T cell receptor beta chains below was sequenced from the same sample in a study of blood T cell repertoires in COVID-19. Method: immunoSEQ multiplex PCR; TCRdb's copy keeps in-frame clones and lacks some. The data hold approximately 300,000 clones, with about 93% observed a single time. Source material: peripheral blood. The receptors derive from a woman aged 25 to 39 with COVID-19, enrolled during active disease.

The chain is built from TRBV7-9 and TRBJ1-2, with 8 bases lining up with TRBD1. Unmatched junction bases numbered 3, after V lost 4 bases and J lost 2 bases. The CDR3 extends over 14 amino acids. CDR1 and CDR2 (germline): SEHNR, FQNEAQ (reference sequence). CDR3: CASSWDRPNYGYTF. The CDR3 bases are TGTGCCAGCAGCTGGGACAGGCCCAACTATGGCTACACCTTC. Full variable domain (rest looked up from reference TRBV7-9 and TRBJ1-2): DTGVSQNPRHKITKRGQNVTFRCDPISEHNRLYWYRQTLGQGPEFLTYFQNEAQLEKSRLLSDRFSAERPKGSFSTLEIQRTEQGDSAMYLCASSWDRPNYGYTFGSGTRLTVV.

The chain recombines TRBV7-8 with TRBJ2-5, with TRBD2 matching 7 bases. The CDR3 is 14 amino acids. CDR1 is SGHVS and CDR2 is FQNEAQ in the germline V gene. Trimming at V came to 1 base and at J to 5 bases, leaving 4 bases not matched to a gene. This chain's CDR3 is CASSLGGGFETQYF. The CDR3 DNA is TGTGCCAGCAGCTTAGGGGGGGGTTTTGAGACCCAGTACTTC.

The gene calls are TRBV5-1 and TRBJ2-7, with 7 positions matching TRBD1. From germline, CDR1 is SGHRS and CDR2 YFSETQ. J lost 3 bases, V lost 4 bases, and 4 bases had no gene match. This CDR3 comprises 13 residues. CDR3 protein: CASSGGQYYEQYF. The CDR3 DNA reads TGCGCCAGCAGCGGGGGACAGTACTACGAGCAGTACTTC.

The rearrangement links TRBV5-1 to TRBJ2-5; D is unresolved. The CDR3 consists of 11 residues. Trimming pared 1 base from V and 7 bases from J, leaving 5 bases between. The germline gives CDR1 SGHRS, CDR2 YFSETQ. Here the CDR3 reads CASSLLGTQYF. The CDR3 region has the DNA TGCGCCAGCAGCTTGCTAGGGACCCAGTACTTC.

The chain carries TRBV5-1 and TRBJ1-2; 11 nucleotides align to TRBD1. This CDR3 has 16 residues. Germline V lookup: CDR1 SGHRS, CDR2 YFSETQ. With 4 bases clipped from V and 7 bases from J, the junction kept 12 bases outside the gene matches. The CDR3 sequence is CASSIGQGAPASGYTF. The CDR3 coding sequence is TGCGCCAGCAGCATCGGACAGGGGGCGCCGGCTAGTGGCTACACCTTC.

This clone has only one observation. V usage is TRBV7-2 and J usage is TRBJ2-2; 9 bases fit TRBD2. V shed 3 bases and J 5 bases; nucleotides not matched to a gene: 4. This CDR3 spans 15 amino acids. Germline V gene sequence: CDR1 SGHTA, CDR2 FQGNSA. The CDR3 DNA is TGTGCCAGCAGCTTTATCCTAGCGGGGACCGGGGAGCTGTTTTTT. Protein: CASSFILAGTGELFF. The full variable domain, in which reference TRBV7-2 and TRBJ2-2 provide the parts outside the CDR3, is GAGVSQSPSNKVTEKGKDVELRCDPISGHTALYWYRQSLGQGLEFLIYFQGNSAPDKSGLPSDRFSAERTGGSVSTLTIQRTQQEDSAVYLCASSFILAGTGELFFGEGSRLTVL.

CDR3 coding DNA: TGTGCCAGCAGTGAAACGACGACAGGGATCTATGGCTACACCTTC. This encodes CASSETTTGIYGYTF. The gene calls are TRBV6-1 and TRBJ1-2; 7 nucleotides align to TRBD1. Germline values: CDR1 MNHNS, CDR2 SASEGT. The CDR3 totals 15 residues. V was pared by 2 bases and J by 4 bases, with 7 bases of the junction left unmatched.